This TCR beta chain was sequenced during a study of OX40 agonist ivuxolimab in advanced cancers. At the level of the study: Prior checkpoint blockade (anti-PD-1, anti-PD-L1 or anti-CTLA-4) was permitted; 35% to 50% had it.

The CDR3 loop spans 14 amino acids. Germline values: CDR1 MNHEY, CDR2 SVGAGI. V lost 5 bases and J 1 base, leaving 9 bases between the germline ends. Sequencing was performed with immunoSEQ multiplex PCR; in TCRdb, only in-frame clones are kept and a portion is missing. The sample lists about 84,000 clones, approximately 89% occurring once. The sequencing here drew on CD4+ or CD8+ T cells sorted from blood, taken in a trial of the OX40 agonist ivuxolimab. The chain recombines TRBV6-5 with TRBJ2-4; weak D call: TRBD2 (5 bases). The TCR originated in an adult with an advanced solid tumor such as melanoma, head and neck, liver or kidney cancer. The CDR3 DNA reads as TGTGCCAGCAGTCAAACGGGGGCCAAAAACATTCAGTACTTC. It encodes CASSQTGAKNIQYF.